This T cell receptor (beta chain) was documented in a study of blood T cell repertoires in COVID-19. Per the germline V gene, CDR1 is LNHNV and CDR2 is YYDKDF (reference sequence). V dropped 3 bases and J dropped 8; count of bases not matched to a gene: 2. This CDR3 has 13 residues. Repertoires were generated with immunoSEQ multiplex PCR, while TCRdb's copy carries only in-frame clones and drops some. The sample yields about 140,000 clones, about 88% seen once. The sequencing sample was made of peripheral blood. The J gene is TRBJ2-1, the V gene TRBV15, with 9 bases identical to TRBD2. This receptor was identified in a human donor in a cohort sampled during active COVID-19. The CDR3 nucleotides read TGTGCCACCAGCAGGACTAGCGGACATGAGCAGTTCTTC. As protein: CATSRTSGHEQFF.